The rows below give T cell receptor beta chains drawn from one sample of a study of shared clonotypes between healthy human individuals. Data came from immunoSEQ multiplex PCR; TCRdb stores just in-frame clones and leaves some out. The table shows hundreds of thousands of clones, with about 95% occurring only once. Sequencing used naive CD4+ T cells sorted from blood. The receptor source for this set is a woman between 25 and 40 years old in good health. The CDR3 runs from the conserved cysteine through the conserved F or W. D genes are given only for firm matches. Clone size is not always given. Where it is, it says once, few, many or a class for expanded clones.

TRBJ1-1	TRBV19	once	TRBD1	TGTGCCAGTAGTGTACAGGGGGCAGGAACTGAAGCTTTCTTT	CASSVQGAGTEAFF
TRBJ2-2	TRBV7-9	NA	TRBD1	TGTGCCAGCAGCTTGGGACAGGGGATGAGCGGGGAGCTGTTTTTT	CASSLGQGMSGELFF
TRBJ1-2	TRBV5-4	NA	NA	TGTGCCAGCAGCCCTTGGGGCAGGGCCTATGGCTACACCTTC	CASSPWGRAYGYTF
TRBJ2-2	TRBV4-1	NA	NA	TGCGCCAGCAGCCATCCCGCCCTCACCGGGGAGCTGTTTTTT	CASSHPALTGELFF
TRBJ2-2	TRBV2	once	NA	TGTGCCAGCAGTGAAGCGCTAAGGGGGACCGGGGAGCTGTTTTTT	CASSEALRGTGELFF
TRBJ1-2	TRBV27	NA	NA	TGTGCCAGCAGGCCCAGGACAGTCGATGGCTACACCTTC	CASRPRTVDGYTF
TRBJ2-7	TRBV7-2	NA	NA	TGTGCCAGCAGCCAAGTGCCAGGCAGCTCCTACGAGCAGTACTTC	CASSQVPGSSYEQYF
TRBJ2-3	TRBV19	NA	NA	TGTGCCAGTAGTATAGATTATCAGGGCCTACGACGAGATACGCAGTATTTT	CASSIDYQGLRRDTQYF
TRBJ2-2	TRBV7-9	NA	NA	TGTGCCAGCAGCCGGCTTTTAGGAGGGCAGGTTGCCGGGGAGCTGTTTTTT	CASSRLLGGQVAGELFF
TRBJ2-7	TRBV7-9	NA	NA	TGTGCCAGCAGCCTTACAAGGTACGAGCAGTACTTC	CASSLTRYEQYF
TRBJ2-5	TRBV4-2	NA	NA	TGTGCCAGCAGCCAAGATAGGACTCGAGAGACCCAGTACTTC	CASSQDRTRETQYF
TRBJ2-1	TRBV2	NA	NA	TGTGCCAGCAGCGGGGACCACTACAATGAGCAGTTCTTC	CASSGDHYNEQFF
TRBJ1-2	TRBV28	NA	TRBD1	TGTGCCAGCAGTGCCTCCGGGACAGGGGATCCCTATGGCTACACCTTC	CASSASGTGDPYGYTF
TRBJ2-3	TRBV18	NA	TRBD1	TGTGCCAGCTCACCAGGTCGACAGGGCAGGTCCACAGATACGCAGTATTTT	CASSPGRQGRSTDTQYF
TRBJ2-7	TRBV27	NA	NA	TGTGCCAGCAGTTTCGATGGGTTCGGCGAGCAGTACTTC	CASSFDGFGEQYF
TRBJ2-2	TRBV19	NA	NA	TGTGCCAGTAGTCCCCGGGCCTTGAACACCGGGGAGCTGTTTTTT	CASSPRALNTGELFF
TRBJ1-1	TRBV13	few	TRBD1	TGTGCCAGCCGGTACAGGGGATTGTACACTGAAGCTTTCTTT	CASRYRGLYTEAFF
TRBJ2-2	TRBV11-2	NA	NA	TGTGCCAGCAGCTTCGGCGGAACCGGGGAGCTGTTTTTT	CASSFGGTGELFF
TRBJ2-3	TRBV28	NA	NA	TGTGCCAGCAGTTTGGTCTCCACAGATACGCAGTATTTT	CASSLVSTDTQYF
TRBJ2-5	TRBV9	NA	TRBD2	TGTGCCAGCAGCGTAGGCCTAGCGGGGATGTACCAAGAGACCCAGTACTTC	CASSVGLAGMYQETQYF
TRBJ2-7	TRBV28	NA	NA	TGTGCCAGCAGTTCGGTACCCTACGAGCAGTACTTC	CASSSVPYEQYF
TRBJ2-7	TRBV28	once	TRBD2	TGTGCCAGCAGTTTATTATCCCTAGCGGGAGGGCTCAGAAGCGAGCAGTACTTC	CASSLLSLAGGLRSEQYF